The entry below gives a single TCR beta chain sequence along with its context. Its target is unknown. Primers: 60 Vbeta forward and 13 Jbeta reverse. Produced via immunoSEQ multiplex PCR; TCRdb's table is partial and in-frame only. The top ten clones hold 1.9% of a sample with 150,000 to 200,000 clones, roughly 77% of them seen once. The data were obtained in a study of cytomegalovirus exposure and HLA in healthy donors. Germline CDR1 SGHKS, CDR2 YYEKEE (reference sequence). J gave up 6 bases and V 3 bases, and 7 bases lay outside the gene matches. This CDR3 comprises 15 residues. Findings and caveats of the study: The study recorded 160 or so TCR beta chains that were cytomegalovirus-associated.

The TCR comes from a woman aged 18-29 years in good health and CMV-seronegative. The genes are TRBV5-5 and TRBJ2-2, with TRBD1 identical over 8 bases. Sequencing was done on a sample of PBMCs. The CDR3 nucleotides are TGTGCCAGCAGCTCCCCCGACAGGGGTCCCGGGGAGCTGTTTTTT. Translated: CASSSPDRGPGELFF.